A single sample is the source of the 24 T cell receptor beta chains below, sequenced in a study of blood T cell repertoires in COVID-19. Clones were sequenced by immunoSEQ multiplex PCR, and TCRdb holds only the in-frame ones, with some missing. This sample has tens of thousands of clones, with 77% found just once. What was sequenced was peripheral blood. Every receptor here comes from a woman between 65 and 79 years old with acute or convalescent COVID-19.

This clone was seen only a few times. J is TRBJ2-7 and V is TRBV11-2, with 8 nucleotides matching TRBD1. Germline V gene lookup returns CDR1 SGHAT and CDR2 FQNNGV. Germline trimming cut 3 bases from V and 6 bases from J; bases unmatched to any gene: 7. The CDR3 totals 14 residues. The CDR3: CASSLDRVNGEQYF. CDR3 DNA: TGTGCCAGCAGCTTGGACAGGGTAAACGGCGAGCAGTACTTC. The variable domain in full, completed from reference TRBV11-2 and TRBJ2-7, reads EAGVAQSPRYKIIEKRQSVAFWCNPISGHATLYWYQQILGQGPKLLIQFQNNGVVDDSQLPKDRFSAERLKGVDSTLKIQPAKLEDSAVYLCASSLDRVNGEQYFGPGTRLTVT.

In this sample, this clone turned up a few times. The genes are TRBV5-1 and TRBJ1-5, with 8 nucleotides matching TRBD1. CDR1 is SGHRS and CDR2 is YFSETQ in the germline V gene. Unmatched junction bases numbered 0, after V lost 0 bases and J lost 4 bases. The CDR3 contains 14 residues. The CDR3 sequence is CASSLGDRNQPQHF. The CDR3 region has the DNA TGCGCCAGCAGCTTGGGGGACAGGAATCAGCCCCAGCATTTT.

This sequence joins TRBV9 and TRBJ1-4; possible D gene TRBD1, 5 bases. Trimming took off 2 bases at V and 5 bases at J, with 10 bases between the two ends. From germline, CDR1 is SGDLS and CDR2 YYNGEE. This CDR3 has 14 residues. This CDR3 reads CASSVTVGNEKLFF. CDR3 DNA sequence: TGTGCCAGCAGCGTGACAGTGGGGAATGAAAAACTGTTTTTT.

V gene TRBV28 combines with J gene TRBJ2-5; D is possibly TRBD1 (5 bases). Germline CDR1 and CDR2: MDHEN and SYDVKM. V was trimmed by 5 bases and J by 4 bases, leaving 14 bases between them. This CDR3 is 14 amino acids long. The chain's CDR3 is CASSPSFRVETQYF. The CDR3 region has the DNA TGTGCCAGCAGTCCCTCGTTCAGGGTAGAGACCCAGTACTTC.

This clone appeared a single time. Mismatch with germline at one junction end may stem from a read error. This chain links TRBV18 with TRBJ2-1, with 14 bases matching TRBD2. Per germline, CDR1 KGHSH and CDR2 LQKENI. This CDR3 spans 16 amino acids. CDR3 bases: TGTGCAAGCTCACCGAGACTAGCGGGAGGGGACAATGAGCAGTTCTTC. Its translation: CASSPRLAGGDNEQFF.

This clone was detected only a few times. The V gene is TRBV21-1, the J gene TRBJ1-1. TRBV21-1 is a pseudogene. The CDR3 extends over 11 amino acids. The CDR3 nucleotides are TGTGTACAGGAGCGGGACACTGAAGCTTTCTTT. This sequence encodes CVQERDTEAFF.

The chain has TRBV4-2 and TRBJ2-1; 9 bases match TRBD2. In germline, CDR1 is LGHNA, CDR2 YNFKEQ. The ends lost 0 bases at V and 6 bases at J; junction bases unmatched: 6. The CDR3 totals 16 residues. Here the CDR3 DNA reads TGTGCCAGCAGCCAAGATAGGGTAGCGGGAGCCAATGAGCAGTTCTTC. It yields the protein CASSQDRVAGANEQFF.

This clone came up once. The chain joins TRBV3-1 (or the pseudogene TRBV3-2) to TRBJ2-5; tentative D call: TRBD1 (5 bases). The CDR3 runs 12 residues. With 9 bases removed from V and 4 bases from J, the gap between germline ends came to 12 bases. Per the germline V gene, CDR1 is LGHDT and CDR2 is YNNKEL (reference sequence). CDR3 sequence (DNA): TGTGCCAGTGGTGGGGCCATAGAGACCCAGTACTTC. This encodes CASGGAIETQYF.

The rearrangement links TRBV18 to TRBJ1-6, with a tentative D call TRBD1 (6 bases). V lost 0 bases, J lost 7 bases, and 7 bases lay in between. This CDR3 is built from 14 residues. Germline V gene data show CDR1 as KGHSH and CDR2 as LQKENI. CDR3 loop: CASSPPTGNSPLHF. In DNA form, the CDR3 reads TGTGCCAGCTCACCACCGACAGGAAATTCACCCCTCCACTTT.

This chain joins TRBV16 and TRBJ1-2; maybe TRBD1 (6 bases). The germline CDR1 and CDR2 sequences are KGHSY and FQNENV. The CDR3 has 14 amino acids. V lost 0 bases and J lost 6, with 11 bases in between. As DNA, the CDR3 is TGTGCCAGCAGCCAATCGGGGGGGGCGGATGGCTACACCTTC. Translating gives CASSQSGGADGYTF.

The genes are TRBV30 and TRBJ1-6; possibly TRBD1 for D (5 bases). The CDR3 loop spans 16 amino acids. V gave up 0 bases and J gave up 4 bases, with 13 bases separating them. Germline CDR1 and CDR2: GTSNPN and SVGIG (reference sequence). The CDR3 is CAWSVYRGLYNSPLHF. CDR3 sequence (DNA): TGTGCCTGGAGTGTATATAGGGGCCTGTATAATTCACCCCTCCACTTT.

This CDR3 reads CASSPGQGHGYTF. CDR3 DNA sequence: TGCGCCAGCAGCCCGGGACAGGGACATGGCTACACCTTC. The V call is TRBV5-1, the J call TRBJ1-2, with 9 nucleotides matching TRBD1. The ends lost 4 bases at V and 6 bases at J; junction bases unmatched: 4. Germline V gene data show CDR1 as SGHRS and CDR2 as YFSETQ. The CDR3 spans 13 residues.

V is TRBV27 and J is TRBJ1-1; D is uncertain. CDR1 is MNHEY and CDR2 is SMNVEV in the germline V gene (reference sequence). The CDR3 has 14 amino acids. V gave up 5 bases and J gave up 5 bases, with 15 bases separating them. This chain's CDR3 is CASSIVGGYTEAFF. The CDR3 DNA reads TGTGCCAGCAGTATTGTGGGAGGGTATACTGAAGCTTTCTTT.

The rearrangement uses TRBV9 and TRBJ2-1; 11 bases map to TRBD2. The CDR3 is 13 residues long. J gave up 9 bases and V 2 bases, and 1 base lay outside the gene matches. CDR1 SGDLS and CDR2 YYNGEE come from the germline V gene. The CDR3, as DNA: TGTGCCAGCAGCGTTAGCGGGAGGGGTGAGCAGTTCTTC. It translates to CASSVSGRGEQFF.

In this sample, this clone turned up many times. The rearrangement joins TRBV28 to TRBJ2-7, with TRBD1 as a possible D gene (6 bases). V was clipped by 3 bases and J by 1 base, with 19 bases between them. The CDR3 extends over 17 amino acids. Germline loops: CDR1 MDHEN, CDR2 SYDVKM. The chain's CDR3 is CASSFGRGRGGSYEQYF. CDR3 DNA: TGTGCCAGCAGTTTCGGACGGGGCAGGGGTGGGTCCTACGAGCAGTACTTC.

The table lists this clone with a count of one. J is TRBJ2-7 and V is TRBV7-9, with a weak D call TRBD2 (6 bases). The ends were cut back, 5 bases at V and 2 bases at J, with 16 bases in the middle. The CDR3 length is 15 residues. CDR1 is SEHNR, CDR2 FQNEAQ, per germline (reference sequence). For the CDR3, the DNA is TGTGCCAGCAGCCCCGGGTTCGGGGAGGCCTACGAGCAGTACTTC. Encoded protein: CASSPGFGEAYEQYF.

The genes are TRBV19 and TRBJ1-5, with D uncertain. Per the germline V gene, CDR1 is LNHDA and CDR2 is SQIVND (reference sequence). Trimming shortened V by 1 base and J by 7 bases, and 14 bases separated the two germline ends. CDR3 length: 15 amino acids. CDR3 amino acids: CASSIGGELGQPQHF. For the CDR3, the DNA is TGTGCCAGTAGTATAGGGGGAGAGCTAGGACAGCCCCAGCATTTT.

This chain links TRBV25-1 with TRBJ2-5, with a possible D match to TRBD1 (6 bases). The germline gives CDR1 MGHDK, CDR2 SYGVNS. CDR3 length: 14 amino acids. Trimming cost V 5 bases and J 4 bases, with 14 bases left between them. The CDR3 bases are TGTGCCAGCAGTCAACAGGGTCTCTCAGAGACCCAGTACTTC. Protein sequence: CASSQQGLSETQYF.

The chain employs TRBV7-6 and TRBJ1-1, with 10 bases identical to TRBD1. The ends lost 4 bases at V and 8 bases at J; junction bases unmatched: 13. Per the germline V gene, CDR1 is SGHVS and CDR2 is FNYEAQ. The CDR3 sequence is 16 residues long. CDR3 sequence: CASSWLDRGAGAEAFF. Here the CDR3 DNA reads TGTGCCAGCAGCTGGCTGGACAGGGGGGCCGGGGCCGAAGCTTTCTTT.

The chain employs TRBV9 and TRBJ2-3; tentatively, D is TRBD1 (6 bases). The CDR3 has 16 residues. Trimming cost V 0 bases and J 5 bases, with 16 bases left between them. Per the germline V gene, CDR1 is SGDLS and CDR2 is YYNGEE. The CDR3 DNA reads TGTGCCAGCAGCGTAGCCCCTACAGGGAGAGAAGATACGCAGTATTTT. It codes for CASSVAPTGREDTQYF. Drawing the rest from reference TRBV9 and TRBJ2-3, the complete variable domain is DSGVTQTPKHLITATGQRVTLRCSPRSGDLSVYWYQQSLDQGLQFLIQYYNGEERAKGNILERFSAQQFPDLHSELNLSSLELGDSALYFCASSVAPTGREDTQYFGPGTRLTVL.

This clone has more than one count but fewer than ten. Here the CDR3 reads CASSQRDSPLHF. The CDR3, as DNA: TGTGCCAGCAGTCAGAGGGATTCACCCCTCCACTTT. The V and J genes are TRBV6-5 and TRBJ1-6; no clear D gene. This CDR3 region has 12 residues. Trimming shortened V by 5 bases and J by 8 bases, and 7 bases separated the two germline ends. Germline V gene data show CDR1 as MNHEY and CDR2 as SVGAGI.

V and J are TRBV7-9 and TRBJ2-3; 11 nucleotides agree with TRBD2. J gave up 4 bases and V 2 bases, and 2 bases lay outside the gene matches. Looked up from germline, CDR1 is SEHNR and CDR2 is FQNEAQ (reference sequence). The CDR3 covers 15 residues. The CDR3 nucleotides read TGTGCCAGCAGCTTACTAGCGGGGGGACCAGATACGCAGTATTTT. Translation: CASSLLAGGPDTQYF.

The chain joins TRBV7-8 to TRBJ2-7; possibly TRBD2 for D (5 bases). The CDR3 has 14 residues. Between the trimmed V and J ends, which lost 5 bases and 3 bases, there was a span of 14 bases. From germline, CDR1 is SGHVS and CDR2 FQNEAQ. In DNA form, the CDR3 reads TGTGCCAGCAGCCTAGGACTGGAATACTACGAGCAGTACTTC. Its protein is CASSLGLEYYEQYF. Drawing the rest from reference TRBV7-8 and TRBJ2-7, the complete variable domain is GAGVSQSPRYKVAKRGQDVALRCDPISGHVSLFWYQQALGQGPEFLTYFQNEAQLDKSGLPSDRFFAERPEGSVSTLKIQRTQQEDSAVYLCASSLGLEYYEQYFGPGTRLTVT.

The J gene is TRBJ1-5, the V gene TRBV2; D gene ambiguous. V was clipped by 8 bases and J by 3 bases, with 11 bases between them. The CDR3 sequence is 13 residues long. The germline V gene encodes CDR1 SNHLY and CDR2 FYNNEI. The CDR3 coding sequence is TGTGCCAGCGGGTTACAGATCAATCAGCCCCAGCATTTT. Protein sequence: CASGLQINQPQHF. Full variable domain (rest looked up from reference TRBV2 and TRBJ1-5): EPEVTQTPSHQVTQMGQEVILRCVPISNHLYFYWYRQILGQKVEFLVSFYNNEISEKSEIFDDQFSVERPDGSNFTLKIRSTKLEDSAMYFCASGLQINQPQHFGDGTRLSIL.